This TCR beta chain comes out of a study of blood T cell repertoires in COVID-19. Overall study context: PBMCs, B-cell-depleted T cells, or T cells provided the cDNA or gDNA that made up the material.

Produced via immunoSEQ multiplex PCR; TCRdb's table is partial and in-frame only. This sample has about 180,000 clones, with about 82% found just once. Trimming shortened V by 0 bases and J by 2 bases, and 10 bases separated the two germline ends. The CDR3 spans 15 residues. Germline loops: CDR1 SGHTA, CDR2 FQGTGA. The sample taken for sequencing was PBMCs or T cells enriched from blood (not recorded which). The receptor was isolated from a woman between 25 and 40 years old who had recovered from COVID-19. The chain is built from TRBV7-3 and TRBJ1-1; TRBD1 might be the D (6 bases). The CDR3 here is CASSLTPGANTEAFF. CDR3 DNA: TGTGCCAGCAGCTTAACGCCAGGGGCAAACACTGAAGCTTTCTTT.